Sequencing of this T cell receptor (beta chain) was carried out in a study of PD-L1 blockade in urothelial cancer. On the study more broadly: Analysis of the blood was performed 3 weeks (second dose) and 6 weeks after treatment start.

CDR3 length equals 16 residues. Only in-frame clones appear in the TCRdb table, and some are missing; sequencing was by immunoSEQ multiplex PCR. The data contain 75,000 to 100,000 clones, 75% to 90% of them seen just once; the ten biggest clones take up under 9.5%. Time point defined: peripheral blood 6 weeks after treatment start. The receptor's source is a man between 65 and 85 years old with urothelial cancer. The V call is TRBV21-1, the J call TRBJ2-5; TRBD2, the table's D call, lacks a check against the DNA. TRBV21-1 is a pseudogene locus. The sequencing used PBMCs, collected around atezolizumab (anti-PD-L1) treatment. In DNA form, the CDR3 reads TGTGCCAGCAGCAAAGTCCATCGCGGGGTAGGAGAGACCCAGTACTTC. It encodes CASSKVHRGVGETQYF.